The rows below give T cell receptor beta chains drawn from one sample of a study of control samples from healthy donors and cancer patients. The table came from immunoSEQ multiplex PCR; TCRdb's copy has only in-frame clones and leaves some out. The repertoire consists of 96,000 or so clones, with 90% to 95% occurring once and the leading ten covering 8%. The sequencing sample was made of blood. Receptor source: a man between 18 and 35 years old in good health. The CDR3 runs from the conserved cysteine through the conserved F or W. Each record gives: J gene, D gene, V gene, CDR3 DNA, CDR3 protein. D genes are given only for firm matches.

j_gene: TRBJ2-1; d_gene: TRBD2; v_gene: TRBV3-1/TRBV3-2; CDR3nt: TGTGCCAGCAGCCACGGCGGACGGGGGGATTACAATGAGCAGTTCTTC; CDR3aa: CASSHGGRGDYNEQFF
j_gene: TRBJ1-1; d_gene: .; v_gene: TRBV12-5; CDR3nt: TGTGCTAGTGGTTTCCCATCGGGGGGGCGAGCTTTCTTT; CDR3aa: CASGFPSGGRAFF
j_gene: TRBJ1-4; d_gene: .; v_gene: TRBV20-1; CDR3nt: TGCAGTCCGGTTAATGAAAAACTGTTTTTT; CDR3aa: CSPVNEKLFF
j_gene: TRBJ1-3; d_gene: TRBD1; v_gene: TRBV9; CDR3nt: TGTGCCAGCAGCGTAGCAGGGGGGCCGGGAAACACCATATATTTT; CDR3aa: CASSVAGGPGNTIYF
j_gene: TRBJ1-3; d_gene: .; v_gene: TRBV4-2; CDR3nt: TGTGCCAGCAGCCAAGATAGACACTCTGGAAACACCATATATTTT; CDR3aa: CASSQDRHSGNTIYF
j_gene: TRBJ2-1; d_gene: TRBD2; v_gene: TRBV6-5; CDR3nt: TGTGCCAGCAGGAGGGGGACTAGCTTCTTCGGTGAGCAGTTCTTC; CDR3aa: CASRRGTSFFGEQFF
j_gene: TRBJ1-2; d_gene: .; v_gene: TRBV30; CDR3nt: TGTGCCCAACAGGATTTGGGTGGCTACACCTTC; CDR3aa: CAQQDLGGYTF
j_gene: TRBJ1-5; d_gene: .; v_gene: TRBV29-1; CDR3nt: TGCAGCGCTGGGTGGCAGGGTGATCAGCCCCAGCATTTT; CDR3aa: CSAGWQGDQPQHF
j_gene: TRBJ2-7; d_gene: TRBD1; v_gene: TRBV7-9; CDR3nt: TGTGCCAGCAGCTTAGTGGTCAGGGGGCAAGACGAGCAGTACTTC; CDR3aa: CASSLVVRGQDEQYF
j_gene: TRBJ1-1; d_gene: .; v_gene: TRBV6-1; CDR3nt: TGTGCCAGCAGTGAATGGCAAGTTAATGCAGCTTTCTTT; CDR3aa: CASSEWQVNAAFF